This T cell receptor (beta chain) was recorded in a study of identical twins. TCRdb re-derived calls from the 5' RACE reads in MiXCR, one entry per CDR3 protein. The sample has more than 350,000 distinct CDR3 sequences; 8.5% to 10% are singletons. V lost 6 bases to trimming and J lost 4 bases; unmatched junction nucleotides: 3. The CDR3 extends over 13 amino acids. Germline CDR1 KGHSH, CDR2 LQKENI. The receptor comes from a woman aged 50 to 60 in good health. This chain joins TRBV18 and TRBJ2-5; 9 bases map to TRBD1. The sample comprised naive T cells sorted from blood. CDR3 loop: CASSQQGAETQYF. The CDR3 coding sequence is TGTGCCAGCTCGCAACAGGGGGCAGAGACCCAGTACTTC. The full variable domain, completed using reference TRBV18 and TRBJ2-5, is NAGVMQNPRHLVRRRGQEARLRCSPMKGHSHVYWYRQLPEEGLKFMVYLQKENIIDESGMPKERFSAEFPKEGPSILRIQQVVRGDSAAYFCASSQQGAETQYFGPGTRLLVL.